These 8 T cell receptor beta chains were sequenced from one sample in a study of T-cell memory formation after mild COVID-19. TCRdb used MiXCR to reprocess the 5' RACE reads, holding one entry per CDR3 protein. The sample yields 140,000 or so distinct CDR3 sequences, 14% seen once. Sequences were obtained from PBMCs or a T cell subset sorted from them (not recorded which). These receptors were taken from an adult woman who had mild COVID-19 (a few samples of this study predate the infection). Cell type and time point are not known.

This chain links TRBV29-1 with TRBJ1-2; the match to TRBD1 covers 11 bases. Per germline, CDR1 SQVTM and CDR2 ANQGSEA. CDR3 length: 15 residues. V trimming: 5 bases; J trimming: 4 bases; junction bases outside the gene matches: 9. The CDR3 reads CSVYAGTGGIYGYTF. CDR3 coding DNA: TGCAGCGTTTATGCCGGGACAGGGGGAATCTATGGCTACACCTTC.

This clonotype was picked up a small number of times. The J gene is TRBJ2-7, the V gene TRBV20-1; maybe TRBD1 (6 bases). The CDR3 is 14 amino acids. The V gene's germline CDR1 is DFQATT and CDR2 SNEGSKA (reference sequence). V was shortened by 6 bases and J by 1 base, with 16 bases between the two germline ends. The CDR3 is CSAGSQGLSYEQYF. CDR3 DNA sequence: TGCAGTGCGGGAAGCCAGGGGTTATCCTACGAGCAGTACTTC.

This clonotype has more than one count but fewer than ten. The CDR3 nucleotides are TGTGCCAGCAGCTACCAGACTAGCGTGGAGACCCAGTACTTC. It is translated as CASSYQTSVETQYF. V and J are TRBV12-3 or TRBV12-4 and TRBJ2-5, with TRBD2 identical over 8 bases. V was pared by 6 bases and J by 5 bases, with 8 bases of the junction left unmatched. The CDR3 loop spans 14 amino acids.

This clonotype was detected a few times. This sequence joins TRBV5-6 and TRBJ1-1; D might be TRBD1 (5 bases). The CDR3 covers 12 residues. CDR1 is SGHDT, CDR2 YYEEEE, per germline. Trimming pared 3 bases from V and 3 bases from J, leaving 6 bases between. The CDR3 is CASSWGDTEAFF. The CDR3 nucleotides read TGTGCCAGCAGCTGGGGGGACACTGAAGCTTTCTTT.

J is TRBJ2-7 and V is TRBV5-1, with D perhaps assigned TRBD1 or TRBD2 (6 bases each). V was cut by 5 bases and J by 5 bases, with 17 bases left in between. This CDR3 comprises 14 residues. CDR1 is SGHRS and CDR2 is YFSETQ in the germline V gene. This CDR3 reads CASSLGGPPHEQYF. CDR3 DNA: TGCGCCAGCAGTCTCGGGGGCCCCCCCCACGAGCAGTACTTC.

This clonotype showed up just a few times. The chain links TRBV15 to TRBJ2-7; D possibly corresponds to TRBD1 (6 bases). V was cut by 8 bases and J by 6 bases, with 20 bases left in between. This CDR3 region has 14 residues. Germline CDR1 reads LNHNV; CDR2 reads YYDKDF (reference sequence). The CDR3 DNA reads TGTGCCACCGCACAACAGGGAAAGGCGGTCGAGCAGTACTTC. It specifies CATAQQGKAVEQYF.

This clonotype was observed a handful of times. V and J are TRBV20-1 and TRBJ2-1; a possible D gene is TRBD2 (6 bases). This CDR3 comprises 14 residues. Looked up from germline, CDR1 is DFQATT and CDR2 is SNEGSKA (reference sequence). V was clipped by 0 bases and J by 4 bases, with 10 bases between them. For the CDR3, the DNA is TGCAGTGCTAGAGACCTGGGGACTTACAATGAGCAGTTCTTC. It translates to CSARDLGTYNEQFF.

This clonotype has only a few counts. This chain connects TRBV4-1 to TRBJ2-2; D uncertain. The CDR3 is 16 amino acids. CDR1 is MGHRA, CDR2 YSYEKL, per germline. V was pared by 3 bases and J by 2 bases, with 13 bases between. DNA for the CDR3: TGCGCCAGCAGCCACCTGTTCGGGCCCAACACCGGGGAGCTGTTTTTT. It codes for CASSHLFGPNTGELFF.